This is a list of T cell receptor beta chains from one sample in a study of T-cell memory formation after mild COVID-19. TCRdb processed the 5' RACE reads anew with MiXCR; each CDR3 protein has one entry. Among 200,000 to 250,000 distinct CDR3 sequences listed, 10% to 13% were seen once. The sample taken for sequencing was PBMCs or a T cell subset sorted from them (not recorded which). These receptors were obtained from a man younger than 35 who had mild COVID-19 (a few samples of this study predate the infection). Cell type and time point are not known. Each CDR3 is given with its conserved first and last residue. The D gene is left open where the match is weak. Clone sizes are given selectively: once, few, many, or a class where the clone is expanded.

J	V	D	size	DNA	CDR3
TRBJ2-2	TRBV5-1	NA	few	TGCGCCAGCAGCTTCGGGTTAGCTCCCGTTTTCACCGGGGAGCTGTTTTTT	CASSFGLAPVFTGELFF
TRBJ2-6	TRBV7-2	TRBD1	many	TGTGCCAGCAGCTCCAGGGACAGGGTCAACGTCCTGACTTTC	CASSSRDRVNVLTF
TRBJ1-1	TRBV20-1	NA	NA	TGCAGTGTGGACAGATTGAACACTGAAGCTTTCTTT	CSVDRLNTEAFF
TRBJ1-5	TRBV6-2/TRBV6-3	NA	NA	TGTGCCAGCACCGATGTCAGGGTAGGTCAGCCCCAGCATTTT	CASTDVRVGQPQHF
TRBJ2-7	TRBV27	NA	NA	TGTGCCAGCAGTTTAGTTGACAGCGCCTACGAGCAGTACTTC	CASSLVDSAYEQYF
TRBJ1-3	TRBV18	NA	few	TGTGCCAGCTCACCACCGACTCGGTCAAGGGGAAACACCATATATTTT	CASSPPTRSRGNTIYF
TRBJ2-5	TRBV5-1	NA	NA	TGCGCCAGCAGCACCGGGGCGTACCAAGAGACCCAGTACTTC	CASSTGAYQETQYF
TRBJ2-1	TRBV7-9	TRBD2	NA	TGTGCCAGCAGCCCTAGCATAGCGGGGGTCAAGGACAATGAGCAGTTCTTC	CASSPSIAGVKDNEQFF
TRBJ1-4	TRBV7-9	TRBD1	few	TGTGCCAGCAGCCCCCGACAGGGATCAAAACTGTTTTTT	CASSPRQGSKLFF
TRBJ1-1	TRBV20-1	NA	NA	TGCAGTGCTGGAGACACCCCTGGCGCTGAAGCTTTCTTT	CSAGDTPGAEAFF
TRBJ2-6	TRBV6-5	NA	NA	TGTGCCAGCAGTTACGCGACCGCCTGGGTCTCTGGGGCCAACGTCCTGACTTTC	CASSYATAWVSGANVLTF
TRBJ2-1	TRBV12-3/TRBV12-4	NA	few	TGTGCCAGCAGCCAAAAGGCAGAGAGCTCCTACAATGAGCAGTTCTTC	CASSQKAESSYNEQFF
TRBJ2-1	TRBV5-1	NA	NA	TGCGCCAGCAGCGGGACTCCGAATGAGCAGTTCTTC	CASSGTPNEQFF
TRBJ2-3	TRBV7-8	TRBD1	NA	TGTGCCAGCAGCCCGGGGACAGGGGAAACAGATACGCAGTATTTT	CASSPGTGETDTQYF
TRBJ1-1	TRBV7-2	NA	few	TGTGCCAGCAGCTTAGTAGTCAGGAGCACTGAAGCTTTCTTT	CASSLVVRSTEAFF
TRBJ1-2	TRBV12-3/TRBV12-4	NA	few	TGTGCCAGCACCCTGGGGGGGTATCCTAGGTATGGCTACACCTTC	CASTLGGYPRYGYTF
TRBJ2-3	TRBV5-1	NA	NA	TGCGCCAGCAGCCGCATTCCCCCAGATACGCAGTATTTT	CASSRIPPDTQYF
TRBJ2-3	TRBV4-3	TRBD2	NA	TGCGCCAGCAGCCGGGGACTAGCGGGGGAACACCACAGTACGCAGTATTTT	CASSRGLAGEHHSTQYF
TRBJ2-5	TRBV11-3	NA	NA	TGTGCCAGCAGCTTAAGGAAGGAAGAGACCCAGTACTTC	CASSLRKEETQYF
TRBJ2-7	TRBV5-6	TRBD2	many	TGTGCCAGCAGCTTTCTCACCCGGGGGGAGTACGAGCAGTACTTC	CASSFLTRGEYEQYF
TRBJ2-2	TRBV11-2	TRBD1	many	TGTGCCAGCAGCTTTACCGGGGACAGGGGAAACACCGGGGAGCTGTTTTTT	CASSFTGDRGNTGELFF
TRBJ2-2	TRBV4-1	TRBD2	many	TGCGCCAGCAGCCACGCGGGGGGCAGGGCGAGCACCGGGGAGCTGTTTTTT	CASSHAGGRASTGELFF
TRBJ2-4	TRBV7-9	NA	few	TGTGCCAGCAGTTATACGGGCTCCCGGACCAAAAACATTCAGTACTTC	CASSYTGSRTKNIQYF
TRBJ2-1	TRBV29-1	NA	NA	TGCAGCGTTCGGCTAGGGGCAACCTACAATGAGCAGTTCTTC	CSVRLGATYNEQFF
TRBJ1-2	TRBV29-1	NA	few	TGCAGCGCTCTACAGGTTCGAGGCTACACCTTC	CSALQVRGYTF
TRBJ2-3	TRBV20-1	TRBD2	many	TGCAGTGCCCCTCGACTAGCGGGGGGCCTCTTGATCAGGAGTACGCAGTATTTT	CSAPRLAGGLLIRSTQYF